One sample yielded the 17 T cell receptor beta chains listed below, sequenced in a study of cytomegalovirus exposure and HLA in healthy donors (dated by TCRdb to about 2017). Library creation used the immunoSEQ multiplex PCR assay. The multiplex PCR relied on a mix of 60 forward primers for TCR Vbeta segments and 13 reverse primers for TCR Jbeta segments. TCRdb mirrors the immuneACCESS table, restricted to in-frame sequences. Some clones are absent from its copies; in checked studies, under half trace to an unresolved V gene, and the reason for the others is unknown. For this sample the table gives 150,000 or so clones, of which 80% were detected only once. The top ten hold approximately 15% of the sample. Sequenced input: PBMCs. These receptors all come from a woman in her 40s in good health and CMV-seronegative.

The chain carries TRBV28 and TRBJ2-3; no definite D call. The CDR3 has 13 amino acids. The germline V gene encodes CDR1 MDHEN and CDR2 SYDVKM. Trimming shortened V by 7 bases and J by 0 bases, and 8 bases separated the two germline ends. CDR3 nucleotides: TGTGCCAGCAACTTTCGGAGCACAGATACGCAGTATTTT. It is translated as CASNFRSTDTQYF.

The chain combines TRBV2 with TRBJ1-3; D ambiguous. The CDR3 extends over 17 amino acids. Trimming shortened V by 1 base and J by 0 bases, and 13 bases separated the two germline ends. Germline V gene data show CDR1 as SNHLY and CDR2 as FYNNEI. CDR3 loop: CASSEGSPRISGNTIYF. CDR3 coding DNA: TGTGCCAGCAGTGAAGGGTCTCCGCGGATCTCTGGAAACACCATATATTTT.

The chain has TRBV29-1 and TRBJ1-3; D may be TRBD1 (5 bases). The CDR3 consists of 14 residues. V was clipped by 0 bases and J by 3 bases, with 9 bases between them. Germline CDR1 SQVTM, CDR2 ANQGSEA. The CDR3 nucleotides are TGCAGCGTTGAAGAGTGGGGGGGTGGAAACACCATATATTTT. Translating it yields CSVEEWGGGNTIYF.

The CDR3 loop is CASSMELAGAPDTQYF. In nucleotides, the CDR3 is TGTGCCAGTAGTATGGAGCTAGCGGGAGCCCCAGATACGCAGTATTTT. The chain uses TRBV19 and TRBJ2-3, with 10 bases fitting TRBD2. CDR3 length: 16 residues. Germline V lookup: CDR1 LNHDA, CDR2 SQIVND (reference sequence). Germline trimming cut 3 bases from V and 4 bases from J; bases unmatched to any gene: 7.

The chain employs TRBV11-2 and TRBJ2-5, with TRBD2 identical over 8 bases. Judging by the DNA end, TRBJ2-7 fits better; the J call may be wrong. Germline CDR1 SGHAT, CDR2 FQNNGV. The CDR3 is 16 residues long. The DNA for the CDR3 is TGTGCCAGCAGCTTAGGGGTGGGACTAGTTGGCTACGAGCAGTACTTC. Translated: CASSLGVGLVGYEQYF.

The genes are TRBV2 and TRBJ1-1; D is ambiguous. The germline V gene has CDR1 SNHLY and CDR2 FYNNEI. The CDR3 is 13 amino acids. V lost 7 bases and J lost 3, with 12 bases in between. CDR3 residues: CASTIGGHTEAFF. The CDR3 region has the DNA TGTGCCAGCACGATAGGCGGCCACACTGAAGCTTTCTTT.

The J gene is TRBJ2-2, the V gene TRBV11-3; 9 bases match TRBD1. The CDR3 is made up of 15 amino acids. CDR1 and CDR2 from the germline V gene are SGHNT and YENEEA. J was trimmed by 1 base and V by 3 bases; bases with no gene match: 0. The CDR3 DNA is TGTGCCAGCAGCTTGGACAGGGGGAACACCGGGGAGCTGTTTTTT. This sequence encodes CASSLDRGNTGELFF.

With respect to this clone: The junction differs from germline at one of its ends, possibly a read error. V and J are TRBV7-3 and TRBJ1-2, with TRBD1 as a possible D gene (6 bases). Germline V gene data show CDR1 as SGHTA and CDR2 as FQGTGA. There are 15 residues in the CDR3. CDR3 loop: CSSSLTPRGNYGYTF. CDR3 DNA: TGTTCCAGCAGCTTAACCCCCAGGGGAAACTATGGCTACACCTTC.

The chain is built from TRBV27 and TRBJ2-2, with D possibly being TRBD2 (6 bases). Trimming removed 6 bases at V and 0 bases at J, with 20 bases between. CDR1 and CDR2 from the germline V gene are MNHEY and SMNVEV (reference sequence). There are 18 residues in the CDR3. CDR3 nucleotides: TGTGCCAGCAGGGCGCTACGGGGAGGAACTGCGAACACCGGGGAGCTGTTTTTT. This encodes CASRALRGGTANTGELFF.

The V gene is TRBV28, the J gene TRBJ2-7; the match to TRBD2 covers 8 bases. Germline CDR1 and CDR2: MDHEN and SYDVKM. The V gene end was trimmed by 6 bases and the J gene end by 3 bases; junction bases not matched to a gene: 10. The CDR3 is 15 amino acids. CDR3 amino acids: CASSSGTSPYYEQYF. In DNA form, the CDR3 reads TGTGCCAGCAGCTCCGGGACTAGTCCTTACTACGAGCAGTACTTC.

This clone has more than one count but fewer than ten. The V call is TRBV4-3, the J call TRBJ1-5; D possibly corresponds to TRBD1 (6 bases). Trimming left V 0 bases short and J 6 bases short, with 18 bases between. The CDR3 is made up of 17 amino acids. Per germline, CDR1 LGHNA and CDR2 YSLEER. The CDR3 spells CASSQDLGGHSTQPQHF. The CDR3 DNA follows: TGCGCCAGCAGCCAAGATCTAGGGGGACACAGTACTCAGCCCCAGCATTTT.

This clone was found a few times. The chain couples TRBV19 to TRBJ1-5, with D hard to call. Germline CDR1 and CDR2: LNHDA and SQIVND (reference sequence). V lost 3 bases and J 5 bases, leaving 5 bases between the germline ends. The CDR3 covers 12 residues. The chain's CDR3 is CASSIEHQPQHF. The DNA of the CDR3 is TGTGCCAGTAGTATCGAGCATCAGCCCCAGCATTTT.

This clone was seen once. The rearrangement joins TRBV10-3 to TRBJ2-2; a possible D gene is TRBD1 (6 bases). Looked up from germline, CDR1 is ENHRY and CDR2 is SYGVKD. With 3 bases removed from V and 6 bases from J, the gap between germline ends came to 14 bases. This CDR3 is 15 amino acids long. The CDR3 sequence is CAISDEAAGAGELFF. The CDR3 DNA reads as TGTGCCATCAGTGACGAGGCCGCAGGGGCCGGGGAGCTGTTTTTT.

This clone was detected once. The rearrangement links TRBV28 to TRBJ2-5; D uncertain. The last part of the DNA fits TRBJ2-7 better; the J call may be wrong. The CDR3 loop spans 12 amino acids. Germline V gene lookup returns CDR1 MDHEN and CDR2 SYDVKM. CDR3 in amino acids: CASSLLGYEQYF. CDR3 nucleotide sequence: TGTGCCAGCAGTTTATTGGGCTACGAGCAGTACTTC.

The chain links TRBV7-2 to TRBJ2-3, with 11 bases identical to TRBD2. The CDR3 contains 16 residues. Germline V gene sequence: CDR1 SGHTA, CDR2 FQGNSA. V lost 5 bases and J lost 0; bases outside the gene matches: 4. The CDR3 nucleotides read TGTGCCAGCAGCGGCCGACTAGCGGGAAGCACAGATACGCAGTATTTT. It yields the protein CASSGRLAGSTDTQYF.

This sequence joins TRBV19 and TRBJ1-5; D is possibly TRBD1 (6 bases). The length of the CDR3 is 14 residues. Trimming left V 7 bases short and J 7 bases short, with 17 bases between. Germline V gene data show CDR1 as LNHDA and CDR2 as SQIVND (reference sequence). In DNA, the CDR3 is TGTGCCAGTAACCCACAGGGCTCTAGGCAGCCCCAGCATTTT. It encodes CASNPQGSRQPQHF.

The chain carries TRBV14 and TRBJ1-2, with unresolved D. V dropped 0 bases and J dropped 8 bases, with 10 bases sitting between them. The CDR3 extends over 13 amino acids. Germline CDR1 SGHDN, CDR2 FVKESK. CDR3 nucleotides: TGTGCCAGCAGCCAAGATTCGAGGTTCGGCTACACCTTC. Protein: CASSQDSRFGYTF.